Below, 16 T cell receptor beta chains from the same sample are listed, as sequenced in a study of CD8 T cells in Susac syndrome. An amount of RNA that ranged from about 0.45 to 1 ug was reverse transcribed with random hexamers. MiXCR, applied by TCRdb to the immunoSEQ multiplex PCR reads, yields one record per CDR3 protein. The sample includes roughly 80,000 distinct CDR3 sequences, roughly 94% of them seen just once. The sequenced sample consisted of CD8+ T cells from PBMCs. The receptors here all came from a human donor with Susac syndrome.

The chain couples TRBV20-1 to TRBJ2-7, with D possibly TRBD1 on 6 matching bases. CDR1 and CDR2 from the germline V gene are DFQATT and SNEGSKA (reference sequence). The CDR3 has 13 amino acids. V was trimmed by 4 bases and J by 1 base, leaving 11 bases between them. CDR3 DNA sequence: TGCAGTGCTACGGACAGCAGTTCCTACGAGCAGTACTTC. It encodes CSATDSSSYEQYF.

This chain links TRBV21-1 with TRBJ2-7; the table assigns TRBD1, which was not confirmed against the DNA. TRBV21-1 is an annotated pseudogene. The CDR3 has 14 amino acids. CDR3 residues: CASTRGQNPYEQYF. In nucleotides, the CDR3 is TGTGCCAGCACCAGGGGACAGAACCCCTACGAGCAGTACTTC.

The chain carries TRBV7-9 and TRBJ1-6; 9 positions agree with TRBD1. V was clipped by 3 bases and J by 11 bases; unmatched bases: 5. CDR1 and CDR2 from the germline V gene are SEHNR and FQNEAQ (reference sequence). The CDR3 runs 14 residues. The CDR3 nucleotides are TGTGCCAGCAGCTTCACGGACAGGGGCGCACCCCTCCACTTT. Its protein is CASSFTDRGAPLHF.

The V call is TRBV11-2, the J call TRBJ2-7; possible D gene TRBD2, 5 bases. V was clipped by 3 bases and J by 4 bases, with 13 bases between them. The CDR3 sequence is 14 residues long. CDR1 SGHAT and CDR2 FQNNGV come from the germline V gene. The CDR3 coding sequence is TGTGCCAGCAGCTTTTGGGCCGAGGGTTACGAGCAGTACTTC. Translated: CASSFWAEGYEQYF.

The chain couples TRBV9 to TRBJ2-7, with D unresolved. The V gene's germline CDR1 is SGDLS and CDR2 YYNGEE. Trimming left V 4 bases short and J 6 bases short, with 23 bases between. This CDR3 spans 16 amino acids. CDR3 sequence: CASSSHLGALPVEQYF. The CDR3 region has the DNA TGTGCCAGCAGCTCCCACCTGGGCGCCCTCCCGGTCGAGCAGTACTTC.

The chain joins TRBV5-1 to TRBJ2-3; D not certain. This CDR3 spans 14 amino acids. The V end lost 5 bases, the J end lost 2 bases, and 12 bases lay between the germline ends. Germline V gene sequence: CDR1 SGHRS, CDR2 YFSETQ. The CDR3 protein is CASRSGSYTDTQYF. CDR3 DNA: TGCGCCAGCAGATCAGGATCCTACACAGATACGCAGTATTTT.

The chain employs TRBV20-1 and TRBJ2-2, with 9 bases lining up with TRBD2. The CDR3 length is 18 residues. The germline CDR1 and CDR2 sequences are DFQATT and SNEGSKA (reference sequence). V lost 6 bases to trimming and J lost 2 bases; unmatched junction nucleotides: 16. The CDR3 DNA sequence: TGCAGTGCCCCCCATTGGACTAGCGCTGAAATTAACACCGGGGAGCTGTTTTTT. This translates into CSAPHWTSAEINTGELFF.

This sequence joins TRBV4-3 and TRBJ2-2; possible D gene TRBD2, 6 bases. Trimming stripped 3 bases from V and 5 bases from J, with 13 bases between. The CDR3 sequence is 15 residues long. Germline V gives CDR1 LGHNA, CDR2 YSLEER. CDR3 protein: CASSQYSGTTGELFF. The CDR3 DNA follows: TGCGCCAGCAGCCAGTACTCCGGGACTACCGGGGAGCTGTTTTTT.

The rearrangement links TRBV4-1 to TRBJ2-7; D unclear. CDR1 and CDR2 from the germline V gene are MGHRA and YSYEKL. The CDR3 is made up of 15 amino acids. Trimming removed 3 bases at V and 0 bases at J, with 12 bases between. The CDR3 DNA reads as TGCGCCAGCAGCCACAGGCAGACGAGCTCCTACGAGCAGTACTTC. Translated, it gives CASSHRQTSSYEQYF.

The chain employs TRBV19 and TRBJ2-1, with 7 bases matching TRBD1. The length of the CDR3 is 13 residues. The V and J ends lost 6 bases and 2 bases, in that order; junction bases with no gene match: 1. CDR1 is LNHDA, CDR2 SQIVND, per germline (reference sequence). The CDR3 sequence: CASSGTAYNEQFF. The CDR3 DNA reads as TGTGCCAGTAGCGGGACAGCCTACAATGAGCAGTTCTTC. The full variable domain, in which reference TRBV19 and TRBJ2-1 provide the parts outside the CDR3, is DGGITQSPKYLFRKEGQNVTLSCEQNLNHDAMYWYRQDPGQGLRLIYYSQIVNDFQKGDIAEGYSVSREKKESFPLTVTSAQKNPTAFYLCASSGTAYNEQFFGPGTRLTVL.

The table lists this clonotype with a count of one. The rearrangement joins TRBV27 to TRBJ2-7; 8 bases fit TRBD2. This CDR3 comprises 12 residues. Germline V lookup: CDR1 MNHEY, CDR2 SMNVEV (reference sequence). The ends lost 8 bases at V and 2 bases at J; junction bases unmatched: 2. As DNA, the CDR3 is TGTGCCAGCGCGGGGGGAACCTACGAGCAGTACTTC. Translated: CASAGGTYEQYF.

This clonotype was seen just once. The DNA of the CDR3 is TGTGCCAGCACTACAGGGTCTGAGCAGTTCTTC. Its protein is CASTTGSEQFF. The chain recombines TRBV12-3 or TRBV12-4 with TRBJ2-1; possible D gene TRBD1, 6 bases. V was pared by 7 bases and J by 9 bases, with 10 bases between. The CDR3 covers 11 residues.

The rearrangement joins TRBV9 to TRBJ1-1; D is unresolved. The germline gives CDR1 SGDLS, CDR2 YYNGEE. Trimming removed 3 bases from V and 1 base from J, with 10 bases in between. This CDR3 is built from 14 residues. CDR3 in amino acids: CASSDPIQNTEAFF. The CDR3 DNA reads TGTGCCAGCAGCGATCCGATACAGAACACTGAAGCTTTCTTT.

The chain is built from TRBV3-1 and TRBJ2-5; 7 positions agree with TRBD2. V was pared by 4 bases and J by 4 bases, with 21 bases of the junction left unmatched. Germline assignment: CDR1 LGHDT and CDR2 YNNKEL (reference sequence). The CDR3 is 19 residues long. The CDR3 protein is CASSLPRAGLSGLGETQYF. The CDR3 coding sequence is TGTGCCAGCAGCCTCCCTCGGGCAGGCCTTAGCGGGCTAGGAGAGACCCAGTACTTC.

The gene calls are TRBV3-1 and TRBJ2-7; no clear D. The V and J ends lost 4 bases and 2 bases respectively, with 15 bases between them. CDR1 and CDR2 (germline): LGHDT, YNNKEL (reference sequence). This CDR3 is built from 15 residues. As DNA, the CDR3 is TGTGCCAGCAGCCCCGGGTTAGAAACCGCCTACGAGCAGTACTTC. The encoded protein is CASSPGLETAYEQYF.

This clonotype has just one count. V is TRBV19 and J is TRBJ1-1, with D hard to call. Trimming took 4 bases from V and 6 from J, leaving 3 bases between them. Germline CDR1 is LNHDA and CDR2 is SQIVND (reference sequence). This CDR3 has 10 residues. The CDR3 DNA reads as TGTGCCAGTAGTAGTTCTGAAGCTTTCTTT. It encodes CASSSSEAFF. Complete variable domain (other parts from reference TRBV19 and TRBJ1-1): DGGITQSPKYLFRKEGQNVTLSCEQNLNHDAMYWYRQDPGQGLRLIYYSQIVNDFQKGDIAEGYSVSREKKESFPLTVTSAQKNPTAFYLCASSSSEAFFGQGTRLTVV.